The source of this T cell receptor beta chain is a study of blood T cell repertoires in COVID-19. The wider study: The United States, Italy and Spain were the sources of the acute and convalescent COVID-19 samples. Sample material is recorded as cDNA or gDNA derived from T cells, B-cell-depleted T cells, or PBMCs.

V shed 7 bases and J 9 bases; nucleotides not matched to a gene: 12. Germline V gene lookup returns CDR1 SNHLY and CDR2 FYNNEI. The CDR3 is 15 residues long. Seattle researchers signed up patients amid active infection and tracked them longitudinally. Assay used: immunoSEQ multiplex PCR; TCRdb lists only in-frame clones, some missing. The sample lists over 100,000 clones; more than 75% were seen once. The sample consisted of peripheral blood. The origin of this receptor is a woman in her 70s with COVID-19, enrolled during active disease. The V call is TRBV2, the J call TRBJ1-6, with TRBD1 matching 7 bases. CDR3 region: CASNPLQGRSSPLHF. The CDR3 DNA reads as TGTGCCAGCAATCCTTTACAGGGGAGGAGTTCACCCCTCCACTTT.